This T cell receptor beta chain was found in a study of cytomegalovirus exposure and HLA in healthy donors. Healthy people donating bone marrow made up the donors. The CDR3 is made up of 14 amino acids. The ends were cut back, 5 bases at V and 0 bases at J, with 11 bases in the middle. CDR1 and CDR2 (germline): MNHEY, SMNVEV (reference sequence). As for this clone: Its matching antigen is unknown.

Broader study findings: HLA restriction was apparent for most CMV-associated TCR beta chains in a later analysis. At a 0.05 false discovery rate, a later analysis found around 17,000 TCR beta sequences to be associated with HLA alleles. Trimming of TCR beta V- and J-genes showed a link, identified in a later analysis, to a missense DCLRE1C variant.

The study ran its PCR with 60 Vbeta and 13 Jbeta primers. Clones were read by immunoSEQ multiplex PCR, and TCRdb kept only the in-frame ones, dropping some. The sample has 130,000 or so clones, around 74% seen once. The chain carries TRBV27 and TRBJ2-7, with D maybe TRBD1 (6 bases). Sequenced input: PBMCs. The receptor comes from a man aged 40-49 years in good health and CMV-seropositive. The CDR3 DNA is TGTGCCAGCAGTCCAAGACAGGTCTCCTACGAGCAGTACTTC. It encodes CASSPRQVSYEQYF.